The 5 T cell receptor beta chains below were found in one sample sequenced in a study of shared clonotypes between healthy human individuals. Sequencing was performed with immunoSEQ multiplex PCR; in TCRdb, only in-frame clones are kept and a portion is missing. The sample carries about 2.5 million clones, approximately 90% recorded once. Input material: naive CD4+ T cells from PBMCs. Subset indicated: CD45RA+ positively selected. These receptors were taken from a man between 18 and 29 years old in good health. Some clones in this sample may be carry-over from other donors' samples.

The J gene is TRBJ2-3, the V gene TRBV6-1, with a weak D call TRBD1 (6 bases). The ends were cut back, 6 bases at V and 9 bases at J, with 10 bases in the middle. The CDR3 extends over 11 amino acids. In germline, CDR1 is MNHNS, CDR2 SASEGT. In DNA form, the CDR3 reads TGTGCCAGCAGCATCAGGGGAACGCAGTATTTT. This encodes CASSIRGTQYF.

This chain joins TRBV9 and TRBJ1-5; TRBD1 might be the D (5 bases). V gave up 0 bases and J gave up 6 bases, with 10 bases separating them. The germline CDR1 and CDR2 sequences are SGDLS and YYNGEE. The CDR3 is 14 amino acids. The CDR3 here is CASSVEGSSQPQHF. CDR3 bases: TGTGCCAGCAGCGTAGAGGGGAGTTCTCAGCCCCAGCATTTT.

In nucleotides, the CDR3 is TGTGCCAGCAGCGTAGGGCTCTCGGGCATGAGCACTGAAGCTTTCTTT. This sequence encodes CASSVGLSGMSTEAFF. V usage is TRBV9 and J usage is TRBJ1-1; D ambiguous. Trimming left V 0 bases short and J 4 bases short, with 16 bases between. The germline gives CDR1 SGDLS, CDR2 YYNGEE. The CDR3 runs 16 residues.

The chain recombines TRBV14 with TRBJ1-1; D is ambiguous. In germline, CDR1 is SGHDN, CDR2 FVKESK. The ends were cut back, 4 bases at V and 1 base at J, with 10 bases in the middle. The CDR3 is made up of 14 amino acids. As DNA, the CDR3 is TGTGCCAGCAGCCTTAGGCCCGGGAACACTGAAGCTTTCTTT. Amino acids: CASSLRPGNTEAFF.

This chain links TRBV5-1 with TRBJ2-1; no clear D gene. V shed 0 bases and J shed 6 bases, with 10 bases lying between them. CDR1 is SGHRS, CDR2 YFSETQ, per germline. The CDR3 totals 14 residues. The CDR3 reads CASSLGTYLNEQFF. The CDR3 coding sequence is TGCGCCAGCAGCTTGGGCACCTATCTCAATGAGCAGTTCTTC.